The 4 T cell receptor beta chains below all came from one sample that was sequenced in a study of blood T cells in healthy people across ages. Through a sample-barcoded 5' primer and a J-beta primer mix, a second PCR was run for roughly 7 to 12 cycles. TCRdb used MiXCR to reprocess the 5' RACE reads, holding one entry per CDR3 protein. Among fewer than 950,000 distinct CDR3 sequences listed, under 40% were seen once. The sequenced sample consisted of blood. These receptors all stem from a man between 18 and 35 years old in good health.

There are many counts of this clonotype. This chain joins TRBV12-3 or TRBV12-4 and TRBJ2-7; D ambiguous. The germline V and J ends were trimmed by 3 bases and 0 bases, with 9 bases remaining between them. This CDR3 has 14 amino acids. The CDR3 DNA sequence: TGTGCCAGCAGTTTCCGACAATACTCCTACGAGCAGTACTTC. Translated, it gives CASSFRQYSYEQYF.

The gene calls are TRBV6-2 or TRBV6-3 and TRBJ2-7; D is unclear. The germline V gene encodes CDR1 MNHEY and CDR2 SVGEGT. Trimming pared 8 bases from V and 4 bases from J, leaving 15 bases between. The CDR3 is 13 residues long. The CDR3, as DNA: TGTGCCAGCGAGGCCATCTCCGATTACGAGCAGTACTTC. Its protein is CASEAISDYEQYF.

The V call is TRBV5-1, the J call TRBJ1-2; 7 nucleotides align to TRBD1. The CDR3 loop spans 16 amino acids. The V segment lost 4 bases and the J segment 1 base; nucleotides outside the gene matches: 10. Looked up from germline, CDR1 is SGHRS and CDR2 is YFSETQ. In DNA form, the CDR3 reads TGCGCCAGCAGCCGGACAGGAGGAAGTGGTAACTATGGCTACACCTTC. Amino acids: CASSRTGGSGNYGYTF.

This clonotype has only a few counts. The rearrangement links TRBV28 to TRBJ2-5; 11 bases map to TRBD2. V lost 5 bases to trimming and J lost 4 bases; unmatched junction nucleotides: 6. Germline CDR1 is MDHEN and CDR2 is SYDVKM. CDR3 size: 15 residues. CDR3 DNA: TGTGCCAGCAGTCCGCGACTAGCGGGGATAGAGACCCAGTACTTC. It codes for CASSPRLAGIETQYF. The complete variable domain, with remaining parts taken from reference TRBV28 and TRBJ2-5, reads DVKVTQSSRYLVKRTGEKVFLECVQDMDHENMFWYRQDPGLGLRLIYFSYDVKMKEKGDIPEGYSVSREKKERFSLILESASTNQTSMYLCASSPRLAGIETQYFGPGTRLLVL.